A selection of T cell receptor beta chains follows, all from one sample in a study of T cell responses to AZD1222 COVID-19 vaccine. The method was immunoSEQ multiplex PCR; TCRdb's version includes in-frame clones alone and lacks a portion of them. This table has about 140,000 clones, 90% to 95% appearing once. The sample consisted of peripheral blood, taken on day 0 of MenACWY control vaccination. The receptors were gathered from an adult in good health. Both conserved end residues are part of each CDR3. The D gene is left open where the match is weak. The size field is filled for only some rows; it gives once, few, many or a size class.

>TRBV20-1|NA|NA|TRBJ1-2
TGCAGTGCTAGTCTGGCAGTGAATACGAGGCTCACCTTC
CSASLAVNTRLTF
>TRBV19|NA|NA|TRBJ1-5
TGTGCCAGTACTAATCCAGGAGGGCAGCCCCAGCATTTT
CASTNPGGQPQHF
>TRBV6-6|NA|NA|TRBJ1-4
TGTGCCAGTAAGGGATTCGGGGCTAATGAAAAACTGTTTTTT
CASKGFGANEKLFF
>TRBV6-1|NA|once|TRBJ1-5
TGTGCCAGCAGTGAAGACGTGGGACCGCATCAGCCCCAGCATTTT
CASSEDVGPHQPQHF
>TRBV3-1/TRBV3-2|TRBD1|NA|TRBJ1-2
TGTGCCAGCAGCCCGAACCGACCCGGGACAGGGGGCAACTATGGCTACACCTTC
CASSPNRPGTGGNYGYTF
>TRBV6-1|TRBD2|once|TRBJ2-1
TGTGCCAGCAGTGAACTAGCGGGGGGGGTCGATGAGCAGTTCTTC
CASSELAGGVDEQFF
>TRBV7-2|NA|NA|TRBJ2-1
TGTGCCAGCAGCTTAGCCGGTCAAGGGGATGAGCAGTTCTTC
CASSLAGQGDEQFF
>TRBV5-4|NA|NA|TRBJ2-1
TGTGCCAGCAGCCCCTCGGTGCTTGAAGCCTACAATGAGCAGTTCTTC
CASSPSVLEAYNEQFF
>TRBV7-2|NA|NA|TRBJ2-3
TGTGCCAGCAGCTCAGAGATCTCAGATACGCAGTATTTT
CASSSEISDTQYF
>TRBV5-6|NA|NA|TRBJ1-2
TGTGCCAGCAGCCGCCGACAGGAATTTAGTCCTAACTATGGCTACACCTTC
CASSRRQEFSPNYGYTF
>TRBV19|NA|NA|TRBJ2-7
TGTGCCAGTAGTCCCCGGACCAGCTACGAGCAGTACTTC
CASSPRTSYEQYF
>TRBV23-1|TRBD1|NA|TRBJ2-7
TGCGCCAGCAGTCAATTTTTCAGGGGGCGAGGGCTAAGGCAGTACTTC
CASSQFFRGRGLRQYF
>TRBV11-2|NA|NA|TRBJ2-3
TGTGCCAGCAGCTTAGTGATTGCAGATACGCAGTATTTT
CASSLVIADTQYF
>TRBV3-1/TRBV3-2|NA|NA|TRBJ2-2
TGTGCCAGCAGCTTAAACACCGGGGAGCTGTTTTTT
CASSLNTGELFF
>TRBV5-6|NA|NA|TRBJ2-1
TGTGCCAGCAGCTCCGCGGGGGCGGGGTTCTTC
CASSSAGAGFF
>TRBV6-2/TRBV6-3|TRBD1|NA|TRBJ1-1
TGTGCCAGCAGTTATCACGGACAGGGTGAAGCTTTCTTT
CASSYHGQGEAFF
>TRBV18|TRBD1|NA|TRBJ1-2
TGTGCCAGCTCACCAAAGGACAGGGGCGGTGGCTACACCTTC
CASSPKDRGGGYTF
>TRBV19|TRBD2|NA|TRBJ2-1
TGTGCCAGTAGTATTTGGTGGGAGGGGACTAGCGGGGACAATGAGCAGTTCTTC
CASSIWWEGTSGDNEQFF
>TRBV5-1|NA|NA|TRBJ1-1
TGCGCCAGCAGCTTGGTGAGGAACACTGAAGCTTTCTTT
CASSLVRNTEAFF
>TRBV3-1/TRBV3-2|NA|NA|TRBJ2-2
TGTGCCAGCAGGTACAGCTCCACCGGGGAGCTGTTTTTT
CASRYSSTGELFF
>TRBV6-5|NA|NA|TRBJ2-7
TGTGCCAGCAGTCGTTCAGAGGCTGGGGGCGAGCAGTACTTC
CASSRSEAGGEQYF
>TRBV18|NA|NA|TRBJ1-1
TGTGCCAGCTCACGGATCGGGACCCCGAACACTGAAGCTTTCTTT
CASSRIGTPNTEAFF
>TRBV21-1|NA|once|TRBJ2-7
TGTGCCAGCAGCAAGAAAAGGACAGACGTCTCCTACGAGCAGTACTTC
CASSKKRTDVSYEQYF
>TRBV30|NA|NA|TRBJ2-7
TGTGCCTGGAGTATCTTCCGAGCCTACGAGCAGTACTTC
CAWSIFRAYEQYF
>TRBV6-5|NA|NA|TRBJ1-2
TGTGCCAGCAGTTACGCGTACAGGGCGGCGGACTATGGCTACACCTTC
CASSYAYRAADYGYTF
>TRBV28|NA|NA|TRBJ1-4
TGTGCCAGCAGTTCGTCGGGGGGACATAATGAAAAACTGTTTTTT
CASSSSGGHNEKLFF
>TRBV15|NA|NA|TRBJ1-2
TGTGCCACCAGCGAAGGGGGGGATAACTATGGCTACACCTTC
CATSEGGDNYGYTF
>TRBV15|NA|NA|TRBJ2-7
TGTGCCACCAGCAGCTACGGGACTTTACCCTACGAGCAGTACTTC
CATSSYGTLPYEQYF
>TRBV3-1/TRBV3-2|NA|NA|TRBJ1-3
TGTGCCAGCAGCCATTGTAACTCTGGAAACACCATATATTTT
CASSHCNSGNTIYF
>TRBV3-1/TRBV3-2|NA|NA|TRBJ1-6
TGTGCCAGCAGCATCAGGACCGATTCACCCCTCCACTTT
CASSIRTDSPLHF
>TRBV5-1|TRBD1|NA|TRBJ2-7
TGCGCCAGCAGCTTAGGACAGGGGATTGACGAGCAGTACTTC
CASSLGQGIDEQYF
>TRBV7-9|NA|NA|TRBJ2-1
TGTGCCAGCAGCACGACTCGGGCCGGTACTGAGCAGTTCTTC
CASSTTRAGTEQFF
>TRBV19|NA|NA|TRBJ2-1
TGTGCCAGTAGTGAGGCTGGGCTGCGGGGTGAGCAGTTCTTC
CASSEAGLRGEQFF
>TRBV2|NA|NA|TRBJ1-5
TGTGCCAGCAGTGAACACAGCCTGTATCAGCCCCAGCATTTT
CASSEHSLYQPQHF
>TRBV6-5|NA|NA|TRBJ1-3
TGTGCCAGCAGTCCCATGATCTCTGGAAACACCATATATTTT
CASSPMISGNTIYF
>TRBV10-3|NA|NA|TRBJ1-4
TGTGCCAGTACCAGGGGACTGACTAATGAAAAACTGTTTTTT
CASTRGLTNEKLFF
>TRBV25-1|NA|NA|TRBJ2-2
TGTGCCAGCAGTGAATACCCCACTTGGGCCACCGGGGAGCTGTTTTTT
CASSEYPTWATGELFF
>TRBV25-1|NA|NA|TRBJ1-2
TGTGCCCTCTGGGGGACGCCGAAACCCTATGGCTACACCTTC
CALWGTPKPYGYTF
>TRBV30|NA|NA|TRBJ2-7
TGTGCCTGGAGTGCCTTGGGGATCGGGGAGCAGTACTTC
CAWSALGIGEQYF
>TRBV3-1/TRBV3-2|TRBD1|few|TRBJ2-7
TGTGCCAGCAGCCGGGACAGGGGCTACGAGCAGTACTTC
CASSRDRGYEQYF
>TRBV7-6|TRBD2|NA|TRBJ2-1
TGTGCCAGCAGCTTAGTCCCCGGGACTAGCGGGGGAAGCTCCTACAATGAGCAGTTCTTC
CASSLVPGTSGGSSYNEQFF
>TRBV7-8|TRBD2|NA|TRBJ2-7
TGTGCCAGCAGCCCTCTAGGGTCTAGCGGGTTTTCCTACGAGCAGTACTTC
CASSPLGSSGFSYEQYF
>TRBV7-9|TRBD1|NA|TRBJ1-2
TGTGCCAGCAGCCCACGGACAGGGGCGCTTAACTATGGCTACACCTTC
CASSPRTGALNYGYTF
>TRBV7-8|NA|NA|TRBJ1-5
TGTGCCAGCAGCTTAGGACAGCCTTATAGCAATCAGCCCCAGCATTTT
CASSLGQPYSNQPQHF
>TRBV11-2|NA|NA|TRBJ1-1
TGTGCCAGCAGCCCTCGGACCGGCGGCGGTGAAGCTTTCTTT
CASSPRTGGGEAFF
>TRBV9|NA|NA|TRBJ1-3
TGTGCCAGCAGCGTCGGTAACTCTGGAAACACCATATATTTT
CASSVGNSGNTIYF
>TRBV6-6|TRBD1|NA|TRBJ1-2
TGTGCCAGCAGTTACCCCGGGACAGGGATCTATGGCTACACCTTC
CASSYPGTGIYGYTF
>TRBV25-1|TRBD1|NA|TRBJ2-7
TGTGCCAGCAGTGAATATAGAACAGGGGAATTGTACGAGCAGTACTTC
CASSEYRTGELYEQYF
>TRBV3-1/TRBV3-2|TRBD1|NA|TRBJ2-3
TGTGCCAGCAGCCAAGCGTTGGCAGGGGGCTTTTTGACTAGCACAGATACGCAGTATTTT
CASSQALAGGFLTSTDTQYF
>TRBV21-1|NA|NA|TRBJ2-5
TGTGCCAGCAGAGACAGGGGGCTCACTGGAGAGACCCAGTACTTC
CASRDRGLTGETQYF
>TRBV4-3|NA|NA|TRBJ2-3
TGCGCCAGCAGCCAAGATAGGGCAGGGAAAGATACGCAGTATTTT
CASSQDRAGKDTQYF
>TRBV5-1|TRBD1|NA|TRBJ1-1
TGCGCCAGCATCCCCGGGACAGGGATGGGGGACACTGAAGCTTTCTTT
CASIPGTGMGDTEAFF
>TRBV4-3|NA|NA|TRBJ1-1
TGCGCCAGCAGCCAAGTTTGGGGAGGAAACACTGAAGCTTTCTTT
CASSQVWGGNTEAFF
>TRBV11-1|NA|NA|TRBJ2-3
TGTGCCAGCAGCTTAGGAGAAGATACGCAGTATTTT
CASSLGEDTQYF
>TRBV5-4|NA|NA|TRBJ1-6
TGTGCCAGCAGCCCAGGGGAAGCCCGCCGGAATTCACCCCTCCACTTT
CASSPGEARRNSPLHF
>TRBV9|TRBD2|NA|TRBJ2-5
TGTGCCAGCAGCGTATTGGGGCTAGCGGGAGGGCCACAAGAGACCCAGTACTTC
CASSVLGLAGGPQETQYF
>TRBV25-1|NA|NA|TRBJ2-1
TGTGCCAGCAGTGACCGGGTTGGGGACAATGAGCAGTTCTTC
CASSDRVGDNEQFF
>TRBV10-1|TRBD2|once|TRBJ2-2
TGCGCCAGCAGTGACGGGACTAGCGGGACTGCCGGGGAGCTGTTTTTT
CASSDGTSGTAGELFF
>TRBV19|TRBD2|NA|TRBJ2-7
TGTGCCAGTAGTCCCCGGATAGCGGGAGTATCCCACGAGCAGTACTTC
CASSPRIAGVSHEQYF
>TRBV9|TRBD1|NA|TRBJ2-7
TGTGCCAGCAGTCGGGACAGGGGAACCTACGAGCAGTACTTC
CASSRDRGTYEQYF